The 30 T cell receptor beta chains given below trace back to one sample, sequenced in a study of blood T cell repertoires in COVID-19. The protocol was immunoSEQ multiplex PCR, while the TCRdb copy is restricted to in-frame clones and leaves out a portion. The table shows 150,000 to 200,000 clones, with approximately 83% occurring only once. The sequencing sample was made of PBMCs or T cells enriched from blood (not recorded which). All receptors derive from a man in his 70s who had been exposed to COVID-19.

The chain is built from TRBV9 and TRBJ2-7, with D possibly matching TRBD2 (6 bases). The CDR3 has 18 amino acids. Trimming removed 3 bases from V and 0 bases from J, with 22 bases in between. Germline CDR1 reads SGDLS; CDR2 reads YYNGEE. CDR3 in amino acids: CASSARGTDPHLSYEQYF. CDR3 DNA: TGTGCCAGCAGCGCCCGCGGGACGGATCCACACCTCTCCTACGAGCAGTACTTC.

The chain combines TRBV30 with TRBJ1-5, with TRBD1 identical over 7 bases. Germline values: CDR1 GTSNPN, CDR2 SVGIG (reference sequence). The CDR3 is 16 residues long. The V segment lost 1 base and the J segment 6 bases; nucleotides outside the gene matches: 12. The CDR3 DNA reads TGTGCCTGGAGTGACCACCCGACAGGGAAGGTTCAGCCCCAGCATTTT. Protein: CAWSDHPTGKVQPQHF.

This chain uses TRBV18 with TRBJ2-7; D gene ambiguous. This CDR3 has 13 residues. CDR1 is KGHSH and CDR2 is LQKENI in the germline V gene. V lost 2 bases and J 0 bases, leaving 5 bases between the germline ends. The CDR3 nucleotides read TGTGCCAGCTCACCAAGAGACTCCTACGAGCAGTACTTC. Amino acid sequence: CASSPRDSYEQYF.

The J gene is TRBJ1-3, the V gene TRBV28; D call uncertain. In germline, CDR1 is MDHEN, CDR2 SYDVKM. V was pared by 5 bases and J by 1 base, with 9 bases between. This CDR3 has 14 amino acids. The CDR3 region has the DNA TGTGCCAGCAGTCTGACACAATCTGGAAACACCATATATTTT. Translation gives CASSLTQSGNTIYF. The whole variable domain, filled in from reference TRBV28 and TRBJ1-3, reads DVKVTQSSRYLVKRTGEKVFLECVQDMDHENMFWYRQDPGLGLRLIYFSYDVKMKEKGDIPEGYSVSREKKERFSLILESASTNQTSMYLCASSLTQSGNTIYFGEGSWLTVV.

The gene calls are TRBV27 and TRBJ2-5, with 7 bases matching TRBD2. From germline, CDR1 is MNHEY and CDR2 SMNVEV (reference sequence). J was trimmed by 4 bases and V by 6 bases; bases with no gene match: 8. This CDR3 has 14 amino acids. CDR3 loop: CASSPGLSGETQYF. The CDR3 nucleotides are TGTGCCAGCAGCCCGGGACTATCTGGAGAGACCCAGTACTTC.

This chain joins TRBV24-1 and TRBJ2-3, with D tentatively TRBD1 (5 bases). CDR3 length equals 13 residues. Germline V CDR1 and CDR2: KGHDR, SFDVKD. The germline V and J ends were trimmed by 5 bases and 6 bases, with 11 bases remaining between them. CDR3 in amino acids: CATSVGLWDTQYF. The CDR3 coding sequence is TGTGCCACCAGTGTGGGGCTTTGGGATACGCAGTATTTT.

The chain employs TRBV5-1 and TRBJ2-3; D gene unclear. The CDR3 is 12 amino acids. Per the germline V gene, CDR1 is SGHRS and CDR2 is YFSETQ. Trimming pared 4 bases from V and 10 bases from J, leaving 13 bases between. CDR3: CASSQSLEAQYF. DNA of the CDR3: TGCGCCAGCAGCCAATCCCTAGAAGCGCAGTATTTT.

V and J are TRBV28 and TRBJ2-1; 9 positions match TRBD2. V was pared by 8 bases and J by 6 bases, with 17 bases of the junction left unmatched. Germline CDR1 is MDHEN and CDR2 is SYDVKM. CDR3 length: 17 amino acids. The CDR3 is CASHSLYETSGGNEQFF. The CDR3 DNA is TGTGCCAGCCACAGTTTGTACGAGACTAGCGGAGGCAATGAGCAGTTCTTC.

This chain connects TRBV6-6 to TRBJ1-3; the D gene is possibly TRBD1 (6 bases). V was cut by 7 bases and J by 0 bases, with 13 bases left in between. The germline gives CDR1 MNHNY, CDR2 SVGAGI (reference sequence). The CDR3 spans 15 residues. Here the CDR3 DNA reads TGTGCCAGCATCCTACAGGGAGTCTCTGGAAACACCATATATTTT. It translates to CASILQGVSGNTIYF.

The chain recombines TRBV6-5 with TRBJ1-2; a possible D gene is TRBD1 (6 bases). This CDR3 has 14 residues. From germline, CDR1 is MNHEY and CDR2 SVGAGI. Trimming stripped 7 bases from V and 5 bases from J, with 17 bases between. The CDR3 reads CASTPRGAPYGYTF. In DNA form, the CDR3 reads TGTGCCAGCACCCCACGGGGGGCGCCGTATGGCTACACCTTC.

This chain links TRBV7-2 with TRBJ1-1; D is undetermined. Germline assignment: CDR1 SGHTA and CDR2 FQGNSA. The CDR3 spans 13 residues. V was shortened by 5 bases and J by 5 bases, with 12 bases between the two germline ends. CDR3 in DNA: TGTGCCAGCAGCCTTCTACGGGAGACTGAAGCTTTCTTT. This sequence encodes CASSLLRETEAFF.

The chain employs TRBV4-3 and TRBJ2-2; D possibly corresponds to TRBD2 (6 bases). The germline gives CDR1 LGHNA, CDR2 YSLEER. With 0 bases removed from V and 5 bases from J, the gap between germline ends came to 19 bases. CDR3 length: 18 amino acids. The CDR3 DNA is TGCGCCAGCAGCCAAGATCGAGCCGGGAGCGGGCGGACCGGGGAGCTGTTTTTT. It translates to CASSQDRAGSGRTGELFF.

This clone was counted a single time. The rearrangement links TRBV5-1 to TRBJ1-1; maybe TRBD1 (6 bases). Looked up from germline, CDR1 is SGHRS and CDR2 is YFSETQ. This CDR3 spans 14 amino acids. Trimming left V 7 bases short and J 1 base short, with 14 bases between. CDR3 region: CASQAQDRNTEAFF. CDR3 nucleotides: TGCGCCAGCCAAGCCCAGGACAGGAACACTGAAGCTTTCTTT.

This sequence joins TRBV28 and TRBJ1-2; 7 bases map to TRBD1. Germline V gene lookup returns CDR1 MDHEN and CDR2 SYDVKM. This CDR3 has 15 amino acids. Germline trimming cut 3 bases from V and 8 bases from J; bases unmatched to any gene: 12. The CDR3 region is CASSLARQGKDGYTF. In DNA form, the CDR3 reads TGTGCCAGCAGTTTGGCGCGACAGGGTAAGGACGGCTACACCTTC.

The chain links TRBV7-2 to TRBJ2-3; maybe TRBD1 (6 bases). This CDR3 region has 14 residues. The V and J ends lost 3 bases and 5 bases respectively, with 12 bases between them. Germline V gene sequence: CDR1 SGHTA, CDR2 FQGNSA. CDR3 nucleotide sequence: TGTGCCAGCAGCTTTAGGGCAGGGGAAGATACGCAGTATTTT. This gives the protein CASSFRAGEDTQYF.

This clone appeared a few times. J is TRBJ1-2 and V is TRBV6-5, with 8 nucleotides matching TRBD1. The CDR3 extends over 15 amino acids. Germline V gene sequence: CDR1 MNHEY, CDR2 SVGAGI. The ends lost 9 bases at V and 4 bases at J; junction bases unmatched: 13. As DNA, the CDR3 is TGTGCCAGTTTGTTAGACAGGGGAAGGAGCTATGGCTACACCTTC. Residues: CASLLDRGRSYGYTF.

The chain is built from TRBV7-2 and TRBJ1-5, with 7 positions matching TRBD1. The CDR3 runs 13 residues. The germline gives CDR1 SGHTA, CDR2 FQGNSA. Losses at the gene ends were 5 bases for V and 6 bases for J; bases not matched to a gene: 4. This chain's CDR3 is CASSQTGAQPQHF. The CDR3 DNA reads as TGTGCCAGCAGCCAAACAGGGGCTCAGCCCCAGCATTTT.

CDR3 sequence (DNA): TGCGCCAGCAGCTTGGGCGCGGGAATTGGCGCTGAAGCTTTCTTT. Its translation is CASSLGAGIGAEAFF. This chain joins TRBV5-1 and TRBJ1-1; D remains ambiguous. The CDR3 totals 15 residues. Germline V gene data show CDR1 as SGHRS and CDR2 as YFSETQ. The V and J ends lost 0 bases and 6 bases respectively, with 15 bases between them.

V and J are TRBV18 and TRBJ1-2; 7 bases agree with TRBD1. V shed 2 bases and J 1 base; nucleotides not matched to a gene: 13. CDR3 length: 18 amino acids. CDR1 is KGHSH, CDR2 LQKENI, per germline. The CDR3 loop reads CASSPNYRTGQSNYGYTF. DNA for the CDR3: TGTGCCAGCTCACCAAACTACCGCACGGGACAGAGTAACTATGGCTACACCTTC.

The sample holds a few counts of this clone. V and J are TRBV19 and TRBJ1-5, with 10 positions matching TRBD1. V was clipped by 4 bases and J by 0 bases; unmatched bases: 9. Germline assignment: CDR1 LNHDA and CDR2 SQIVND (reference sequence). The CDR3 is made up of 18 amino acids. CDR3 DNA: TGTGCCAGTAGTAACGACAGGGGGCCGGCGGATAGCAATCAGCCCCAGCATTTT. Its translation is CASSNDRGPADSNQPQHF.

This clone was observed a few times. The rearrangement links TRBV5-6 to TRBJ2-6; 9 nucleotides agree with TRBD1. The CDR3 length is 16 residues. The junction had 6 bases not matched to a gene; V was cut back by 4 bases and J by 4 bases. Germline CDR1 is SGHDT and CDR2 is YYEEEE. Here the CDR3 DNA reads TGTGCCAGCAGCCCGGGACAGGGTCTGGGGGCCAACGTCCTGACTTTC. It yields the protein CASSPGQGLGANVLTF.

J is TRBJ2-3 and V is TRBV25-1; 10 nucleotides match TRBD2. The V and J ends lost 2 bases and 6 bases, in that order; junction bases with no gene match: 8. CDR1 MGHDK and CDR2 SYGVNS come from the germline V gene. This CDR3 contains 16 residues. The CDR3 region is CASSEGTSGMVDTQYF. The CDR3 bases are TGTGCCAGCAGTGAAGGTACTAGCGGGATGGTGGATACGCAGTATTTT.

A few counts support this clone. The CDR3 DNA sequence: TGTGCCAGCAGCTTGGCGGGACTGGCATTGAACGAGCAGTACTTC. The encoded protein is CASSLAGLALNEQYF. V gene TRBV5-4 combines with J gene TRBJ2-7, with a tentative D call TRBD2 (6 bases). Between the trimmed V and J ends, which lost 0 bases and 5 bases, there was a span of 15 bases. The CDR3 is made up of 15 amino acids. Per the germline V gene, CDR1 is SGHNT and CDR2 is YYREEE (reference sequence).

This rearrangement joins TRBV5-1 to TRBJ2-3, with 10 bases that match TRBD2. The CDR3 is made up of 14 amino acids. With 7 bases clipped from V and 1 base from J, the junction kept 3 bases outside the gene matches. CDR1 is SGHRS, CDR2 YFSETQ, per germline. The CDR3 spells CASEGLAGTDTQYF. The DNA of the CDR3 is TGCGCCAGCGAAGGACTAGCGGGCACAGATACGCAGTATTTT.

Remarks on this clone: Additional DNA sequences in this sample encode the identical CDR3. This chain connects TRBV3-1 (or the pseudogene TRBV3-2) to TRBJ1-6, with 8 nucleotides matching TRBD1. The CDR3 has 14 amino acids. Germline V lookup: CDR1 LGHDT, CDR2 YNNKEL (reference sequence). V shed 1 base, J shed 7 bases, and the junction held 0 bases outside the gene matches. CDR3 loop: CASSQGQGNSPLHF. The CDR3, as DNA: TGTGCCAGCAGCCAAGGACAGGGGAATTCACCCCTCCACTTT.

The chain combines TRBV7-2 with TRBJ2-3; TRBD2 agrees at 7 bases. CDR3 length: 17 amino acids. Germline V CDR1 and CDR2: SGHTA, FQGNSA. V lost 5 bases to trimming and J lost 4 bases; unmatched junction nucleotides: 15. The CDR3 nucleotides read TGTGCCAGCAGCCCCCGCCCGGGAGGCTCGGGTGCAGATACGCAGTATTTT. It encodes CASSPRPGGSGADTQYF.

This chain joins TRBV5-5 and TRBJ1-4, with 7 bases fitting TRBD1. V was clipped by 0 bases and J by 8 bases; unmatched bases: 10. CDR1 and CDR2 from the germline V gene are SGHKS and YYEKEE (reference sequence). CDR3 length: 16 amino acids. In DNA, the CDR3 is TGTGCCAGCAGCTTGGCCGGCACAGGGGCGCCGGAAAAACTGTTTTTT. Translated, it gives CASSLAGTGAPEKLFF.

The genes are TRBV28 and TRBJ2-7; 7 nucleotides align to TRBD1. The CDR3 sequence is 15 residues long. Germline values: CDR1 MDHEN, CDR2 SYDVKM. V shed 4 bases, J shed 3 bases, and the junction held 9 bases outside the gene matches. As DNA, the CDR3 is TGTGCCAGCAGTTCCCCTCGGGACAGCTTCTACGAGCAGTACTTC. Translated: CASSSPRDSFYEQYF.

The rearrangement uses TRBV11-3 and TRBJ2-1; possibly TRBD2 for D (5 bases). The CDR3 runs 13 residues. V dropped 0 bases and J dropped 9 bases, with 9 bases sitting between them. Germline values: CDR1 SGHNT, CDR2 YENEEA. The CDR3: CASSLDAEVEQFF. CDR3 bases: TGTGCCAGCAGCTTAGATGCGGAGGTTGAGCAGTTCTTC.

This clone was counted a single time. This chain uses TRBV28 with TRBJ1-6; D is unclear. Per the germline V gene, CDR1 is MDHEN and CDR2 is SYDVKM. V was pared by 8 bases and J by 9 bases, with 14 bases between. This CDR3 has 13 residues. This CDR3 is CASYDQSGSPLHF. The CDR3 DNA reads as TGTGCCAGCTACGATCAATCAGGTTCACCCCTCCACTTT.